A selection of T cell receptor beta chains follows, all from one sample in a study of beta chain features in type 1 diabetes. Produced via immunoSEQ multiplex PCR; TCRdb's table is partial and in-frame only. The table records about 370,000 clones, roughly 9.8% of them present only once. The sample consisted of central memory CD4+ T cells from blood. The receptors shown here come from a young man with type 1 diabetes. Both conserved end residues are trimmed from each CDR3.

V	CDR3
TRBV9	ASSVGTGRTF
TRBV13	ASSFGGITDTQY
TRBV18	ASSPPGQVIYEQY
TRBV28	ASSFSGQVNNEQF
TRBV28	ASSAGVETQY
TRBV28	ASRLNREGAF
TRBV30	ASSNGGNTIY
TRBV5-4	ASSLASDRRRQPQH
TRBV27	ASSLLTSGNEQF
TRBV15	ATSSGNEQF
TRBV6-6	ASSQAQGAGGYT
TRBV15	ATSREGRGNQPQH
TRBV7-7	ASSPIDKPYEQY
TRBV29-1	SVEVGLPPTEAF
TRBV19	ASSISSSTDTQY
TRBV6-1	ASLLGAERGQPQH
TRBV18	ASSSSTQTGELF
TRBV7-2	ASSLGQGKQY
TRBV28	VTAAPSLGPQH
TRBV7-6	ASSSTQGTDTQY
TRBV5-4	ASSFYTGEQF
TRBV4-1	ASSQADSTDTQY
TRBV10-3	AISEGEKLF
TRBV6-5	ASSSSSGNTIY
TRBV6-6	ASSQTLSGGPHEQY
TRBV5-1	ASSLEPGRNTEAF
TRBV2	ASTKGTSAAYEQY
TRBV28	ASSGVQGPVD
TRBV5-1	ASSLQGQGKDEQY
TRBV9	ASSGRGLEQY
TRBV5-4	ASSADPSGEKLF
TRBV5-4	ASSLGLAGSTDTQY